This TCR beta chain was documented in a study of CD8 T cells in ankylosing spondylitis. Deletions cut 5 bases from V and 3 bases from J, with 14 bases between. Germline CDR1 is KGHSH and CDR2 is LQKENI. The CDR3 extends over 14 amino acids. Study findings and constraints: Blood of patients with ankylosing spondylitis appeared to be characterized by a TCR beta motif of about 8 highly homologous variants.

As regards this clonotype: Its antigen is as yet unknown.

Libraries of TCR beta came from quantitative 5'-RACE with molecular barcodes. Using its own MiXCR run on the 5' RACE reads, TCRdb lists one record per CDR3 protein. Of a few hundred thousand distinct CDR3 sequences in the sample, about a fifth were seen once. This TCR was sampled from a male donor with ankylosing spondylitis. The sequenced material came from blood, either unsorted or a sorted T cell fraction (not recorded which). The rearrangement links TRBV18 to TRBJ2-7; D tentatively reads TRBD1 or TRBD2 (5 bases each). CDR3 in DNA: TGTGCCAGCTCAGGGGGTTGGAGCGACTACGAGCAGTACTTC. Residues: CASSGGWSDYEQYF. Looking up the rest from reference TRBV18 and TRBJ2-7 gives the full variable domain: NAGVMQNPRHLVRRRGQEARLRCSPMKGHSHVYWYRQLPEEGLKFMVYLQKENIIDESGMPKERFSAEFPKEGPSILRIQQVVRGDSAAYFCASSGGWSDYEQYFGPGTRLTVT.